This record concerns one T cell receptor (beta chain) sequence. Antigen specificity is unknown. This sample stems from a study of cytomegalovirus exposure and HLA in healthy donors. Both 60 Vbeta primers and 13 Jbeta primers went into the PCR. Using immunoSEQ multiplex PCR, the repertoire was profiled, and TCRdb retains in-frame clones only, with some absent. Its listing shows 100,000 to 150,000 clones. Study results and limitations: Follow-up analysis later connected one missense variant in DCLRE1C with trimming of TCR beta V- and J-genes. Available immune exposure information covered CMV serostatus only.

The V gene's germline CDR1 is SEHNR and CDR2 FQNEAQ (reference sequence). This CDR3 has 13 amino acids. V was shortened by 5 bases and J by 4 bases, with 9 bases between the two germline ends. The rearrangement links TRBV7-9 to TRBJ1-5; no clear D. The source of this sequence is a middle-aged woman in good health and CMV-seronegative. The sequenced sample consisted of PBMCs. CDR3 amino acids: CASSHGVNQPQHF. The CDR3 DNA follows: TGTGCCAGCAGCCACGGAGTTAATCAGCCCCAGCATTTT.